The 14 T cell receptor beta chains reported below all come from one sample, sequenced in a study of control samples from healthy donors and cancer patients. TCRdb's table, derived via immunoSEQ multiplex PCR, lists solely in-frame clones and lacks some. Among 99,000 or so clones listed, 83% were seen once. The sample was blood. The receptor set was obtained from a woman in her forties or fifties in good health.

The V gene is TRBV18, the J gene TRBJ1-1; D gene ambiguous. The V end was cut by 2 bases, the J end by 8 bases, with 9 bases between. The germline V gene encodes CDR1 KGHSH and CDR2 LQKENI. The CDR3 is made up of 12 amino acids. The CDR3 is CASSPGDKEAFF. The DNA of the CDR3 is TGTGCCAGCTCACCAGGAGACAAAGAAGCTTTCTTT.

A remark on this clone: The same CDR3 also results from other DNA sequences found in this sample. The rearrangement links TRBV7-2 to TRBJ1-1; D uncertain. Between the trimmed V and J ends, which lost 3 bases and 3 bases, there was a span of 5 bases. The germline gives CDR1 SGHTA, CDR2 FQGNSA. There are 12 residues in the CDR3. In DNA, the CDR3 is TGTGCCAGCAGCTTGGGGTACACTGAAGCTTTCTTT. It translates to CASSLGYTEAFF.

The chain is built from TRBV6-2 or TRBV6-3 and TRBJ1-5; 9 bases are shared with TRBD1. CDR1 MNHEY and CDR2 SVGEGT come from the germline V gene. The ends lost 5 bases at V and 3 bases at J; junction bases unmatched: 17. This CDR3 comprises 19 residues. CDR3 bases: TGTGCCAGCAGTCCGCGTATTCTACAGGGGGCGCGGATCAATCAGCCCCAGCATTTT. Translation: CASSPRILQGARINQPQHF.

The chain links TRBV6-2 or TRBV6-3 to TRBJ2-7; the D is unclear. The V gene's germline CDR1 is MNHEY and CDR2 SVGEGT. The CDR3 runs 13 residues. Between the trimmed V and J ends, which lost 2 bases and 1 base, there was a span of 6 bases. The CDR3 DNA reads as TGTGCCAGCAGTTACGCAGGTTCCTACGAGCAGTACTTC. Translating it yields CASSYAGSYEQYF.

This sequence joins TRBV19 and TRBJ1-5, with D possibly matching TRBD1 (5 bases). V was cut by 2 bases and J by 8 bases, with 31 bases left in between. The CDR3 is 20 residues long. Germline CDR1 LNHDA, CDR2 SQIVND (reference sequence). The DNA for the CDR3 is TGTGCCAGTAGTATATTAGCGTATGGGGCTTTGACCCAAACAAGGGAGCCCCAGCATTTT. Its translation is CASSILAYGALTQTREPQHF.

This rearrangement joins TRBV6-5 to TRBJ1-1, with no clear D. Trimming cost V 7 bases and J 10 bases, with 22 bases left between them. The V gene's germline CDR1 is MNHEY and CDR2 SVGAGI. This CDR3 comprises 14 residues. This CDR3 reads CASTPAAAASRAFF. DNA of the CDR3: TGTGCCAGCACCCCCGCGGCGGCAGCCTCGAGAGCTTTCTTT.

This rearrangement joins TRBV7-9 to TRBJ2-7, with 7 bases that match TRBD1. Germline CDR1 and CDR2: SEHNR and FQNEAQ (reference sequence). This CDR3 contains 15 residues. Trimming cost V 5 bases and J 2 bases; bases outside gene matches: 9. CDR3 loop: CASSAYDRDTYEQYF. The CDR3 bases are TGTGCCAGCAGCGCCTATGACAGGGATACCTACGAGCAGTACTTC.

This clone was detected once. The DNA for the CDR3 is TGTGCCAGCAGCTGGGGCGCGGATGTCGACGCTTTCTTT. Its translation is CASSWGADVDAFF. This chain joins TRBV11-2 and TRBJ1-1; D is possibly TRBD1 (5 bases). The V end was cut by 4 bases, the J end by 11 bases, with 17 bases between. This CDR3 region has 13 residues. In germline, CDR1 is SGHAT, CDR2 FQNNGV. Drawing the rest from reference TRBV11-2 and TRBJ1-1, the complete variable domain is EAGVAQSPRYKIIEKRQSVAFWCNPISGHATLYWYQQILGQGPKLLIQFQNNGVVDDSQLPKDRFSAERLKGVDSTLKIQPAKLEDSAVYLCASSWGADVDAFFGQGTRLTVV.

The chain joins TRBV18 to TRBJ2-1; 8 nucleotides agree with TRBD1. The germline CDR1 and CDR2 sequences are KGHSH and LQKENI. The ends lost 1 base at V and 5 bases at J; junction bases unmatched: 4. The CDR3 sequence is 15 residues long. The CDR3 region has the DNA TGTGCCAGCTCACCACTCGGGACAGGTCACAATGAGCAGTTCTTC. Its protein is CASSPLGTGHNEQFF.

The chain recombines TRBV19 with TRBJ1-1; no definite D call. CDR1 and CDR2 (germline): LNHDA, SQIVND (reference sequence). The CDR3 has 16 amino acids. Trimming pared 4 bases from V and 1 base from J, leaving 16 bases between. Here the CDR3 DNA reads TGTGCCAGTAGTACTCCTAACTCAAAGCCGAACACTGAAGCTTTCTTT. Protein: CASSTPNSKPNTEAFF.

The chain links TRBV28 to TRBJ2-2; maybe TRBD2 (6 bases). CDR3 size: 14 residues. Germline CDR1 reads MDHEN; CDR2 reads SYDVKM. Trimming took 6 bases from V and 9 from J, leaving 17 bases between them. CDR3 sequence: CASSNRRGSRELFF. Written as DNA, the CDR3 is TGTGCCAGCAGCAACAGGAGGGGCAGTCGGGAGCTGTTTTTT.

This chain connects TRBV19 to TRBJ1-1; tentative D call: TRBD1 (5 bases). The CDR3 has 13 amino acids. V was trimmed by 3 bases and J by 4 bases, leaving 9 bases between them. The germline CDR1 and CDR2 sequences are LNHDA and SQIVND (reference sequence). The CDR3 reads CASSIREITEAFF. The DNA for the CDR3 is TGTGCCAGTAGTATCAGGGAGATCACTGAAGCTTTCTTT.

This clone was detected a few times. This chain connects TRBV28 to TRBJ1-4; D perhaps matches TRBD1 (5 bases). Germline CDR1 MDHEN, CDR2 SYDVKM. V lost 3 bases, J lost 5 bases, and 16 bases lay in between. This CDR3 region has 16 residues. CDR3 DNA: TGTGCCAGCAGTTTTGGAGCAGGGCGATCAAATGAAAAACTGTTTTTT. Amino acid sequence: CASSFGAGRSNEKLFF.

The genes are TRBV7-2 and TRBJ1-1; possible D gene TRBD1, 6 bases. The CDR3 totals 13 residues. V was shortened by 4 bases and J by 6 bases, with 12 bases between the two germline ends. CDR1 is SGHTA, CDR2 FQGNSA, per germline. The CDR3 is CASSWGAGAEAFF. The CDR3 DNA reads as TGTGCCAGCAGCTGGGGGGCTGGGGCTGAAGCTTTCTTT.